This record looks at one T cell receptor beta chain sequence and its context. As yet, its antigen is unknown. The sample is drawn from a study of cytomegalovirus exposure and HLA in healthy donors. Study conclusions and caveats: Researchers reported in a later analysis that a missense DCLRE1C variant was tied to TCR beta V- and J-gene trimming. Across donors, sequencing depth was assumed by presence/absence analyses to be roughly uniform. There were a few CMV-associated chains whose specificity for CMV antigens was confirmed in vitro.

CDR1 SGHRS and CDR2 YFSETQ come from the germline V gene. This CDR3 comprises 14 residues. J lost 11 bases, V lost 1 base, and 8 bases had no gene match. PCR primers comprised 60 Vbeta and 13 Jbeta primers. Profiled with immunoSEQ multiplex PCR; TCRdb holds only in-frame clones, not every one. The table lists 100,000 to 150,000 clones, approximately 84% of them singletons. The genes are TRBV5-1 and TRBJ2-2; 7 nucleotides align to TRBD2. The receptor was derived from a man aged 18 to 30 in good health and CMV-seropositive. The sequenced sample was PBMCs. The CDR3 DNA is TGCGCCAGCAGCTTGAGCGGGGCCGAAGGAGAGCTGTTTTTT. It translates to CASSLSGAEGELFF.